This TCR beta chain was profiled in a study of beta chain features in type 1 diabetes. This clone was recorded a few times. The sample holds other DNA sequences that translate to the same CDR3. Investigators reverse transcribed all isolated RNA, so they sequenced expressed TCRB transcripts. The method was immunoSEQ multiplex PCR; TCRdb's version includes in-frame clones alone and lacks a portion of them. In the table there are approximately 340,000 clones, about 15% of which are singletons. V lost 0 bases and J lost 4, with 8 bases in between. The CDR3 consists of 14 residues. CDR1 and CDR2 from the germline V gene are SGHRS and YFSETQ.

Specimen: naive CD4+ T cells from blood. The clonotype was recovered from a woman between 18 and 29 years old in good health. This chain links TRBV5-1 with TRBJ2-1; D not certain. The CDR3 DNA follows: TGCGCCAGCAGCTTGGGGAGTCCTTACAATGAGCAGTTCTTC. Its translation: CASSLGSPYNEQFF.